Presented here are 6 T cell receptor beta chains from one specimen sequenced in a study of T cell responses to AZD1222 COVID-19 vaccine. Profiling relied on immunoSEQ multiplex PCR, and the TCRdb table lists in-frame clones only, not all of them. Among about 84,000 clones listed, over 75% were seen once. The specimen comprised peripheral blood, sampled 28 days after the second AZD1222 dose. The receptors were gathered from an adult who received the AZD1222 COVID-19 vaccine.

This clone was observed once. This chain links TRBV9 with TRBJ2-1; D is possibly TRBD2 (6 bases). The CDR3 is made up of 11 amino acids. Germline lookup yields CDR1 SGDLS and CDR2 YYNGEE. Trimming pared 0 bases from V and 12 bases from J, leaving 7 bases between. The CDR3 region has the DNA TGTGCCAGCAGCGTAGGGGACTTGCAGTTCTTC. Translating gives CASSVGDLQFF.

Regarding this clone: Other DNA sequences in this sample translate to the same CDR3. The chain links TRBV6-1 to TRBJ2-5; 9 positions match TRBD1. Germline values: CDR1 MNHNS, CDR2 SASEGT. This CDR3 region has 14 residues. Unmatched junction bases numbered 0, after V lost 3 bases and J lost 1 base. CDR3 protein: CASSETGGQETQYF. DNA of the CDR3: TGTGCCAGCAGTGAGACAGGGGGCCAAGAGACCCAGTACTTC.

The V gene is TRBV6-5, the J gene TRBJ1-5; D is possibly TRBD1 (5 bases). V was trimmed by 6 bases and J by 5 bases, leaving 17 bases between them. The CDR3 extends over 15 amino acids. The germline CDR1 and CDR2 sequences are MNHEY and SVGAGI. The CDR3 sequence is CASSPRASGHQPQHF. CDR3 bases: TGTGCCAGCAGCCCACGGGCCTCAGGGCATCAGCCCCAGCATTTT.

In the case of this clone: Other DNA sequences from this sample encode an identical CDR3 as well. This chain connects TRBV19 to TRBJ1-1; D might be TRBD1 (6 bases). The CDR3 has 14 amino acids. Trimming cost V 3 bases and J 1 base, with 9 bases left between them. Germline-derived CDR1 and CDR2 are LNHDA and SQIVND (reference sequence). The CDR3 sequence: CASSIGQTNTEAFF. The CDR3 DNA follows: TGTGCCAGTAGTATTGGACAGACGAACACTGAAGCTTTCTTT.

The J gene is TRBJ2-7, the V gene TRBV6-5, with 8 bases identical to TRBD2. Germline V gene lookup returns CDR1 MNHEY and CDR2 SVGAGI. The CDR3 is 14 amino acids. J gave up 3 bases and V 10 bases, and 11 bases lay outside the gene matches. CDR3 sequence: CAILPGGAGYEQYF. DNA for the CDR3: TGTGCCATCCTGCCGGGAGGGGCCGGCTACGAGCAGTACTTC.

The V and J genes are TRBV4-2 and TRBJ1-2, with D possibly TRBD1 on 5 matching bases. The CDR3 runs to 17 residues. Germline loops: CDR1 LGHNA, CDR2 YNFKEQ. V lost 0 bases to trimming and J lost 4 bases, with 18 bases between them. Here the CDR3 reads CASSQELSPGDPYGYTF. In DNA, the CDR3 is TGTGCCAGCAGCCAAGAATTATCCCCCGGGGACCCCTATGGCTACACCTTC.